This T cell receptor beta chain was recovered during a study of chemoradiotherapy in HPV16-positive cancers. Study-level background: Candidate HPV-specific clones and shared TCR motifs came from two HPV16-positive patients.

Study-level results: Better recurrence-free survival went with HPV-responsive T-cell expansion in HPV16-positive patients.

Trimming removed 1 base at V and 6 bases at J, with 12 bases between. This CDR3 has 14 amino acids. Germline CDR1 reads SGHTA; CDR2 reads FQGNSA. Libraries were prepared by immunoSEQ multiplex PCR; TCRdb keeps only in-frame clonotypes and omits some of them. Seen here are around 23,000 clones, 85% to 90% observed once, and the top ten hold about 5.6%. Comments on this clone: Its cognate antigen is unknown.

Source: blood, taken from a patient who underwent chemoradiotherapy. The genes are TRBV7-2 and TRBJ1-1; the D is unclear. This TCR was sampled from a human donor with HPV-associated anogenital cancer. Here the CDR3 DNA reads TGTGCCAGCAGCTTAGGTAGCATGTCGGCTGAAGCTTTCTTT. This translates into CASSLGSMSAEAFF.